The next 15 T cell receptor beta chains were all read from a single sample in a study of beta chain features in type 1 diabetes. Since all of the isolated RNA was reverse transcribed, expressed TCRB transcripts were what got sequenced. The assay was immunoSEQ multiplex PCR, and TCRdb's table has in-frame clones only and misses some. The table has about 40,000 clones, roughly 50% seen once. The sequencing sample was made of central memory CD4+ T cells from blood. The receptors come from a young woman in good health.

In this sample, this clone turned up once. CDR3 residues: CASSFDRGSYNEQFF. CDR3 nucleotides: TGTGCCAGCAGCTTTGACAGGGGATCATACAATGAGCAGTTCTTC. The chain carries TRBV5-4 and TRBJ2-1, with 8 bases that match TRBD1. V lost 2 bases and J lost 4; bases outside the gene matches: 5. Germline lookup yields CDR1 SGHNT and CDR2 YYREEE (reference sequence). This CDR3 spans 15 amino acids.

The rearrangement links TRBV11-2 to TRBJ2-7; 7 nucleotides agree with TRBD2. V lost 3 bases to trimming and J lost 5 bases; unmatched junction nucleotides: 7. This CDR3 has 14 residues. Germline loops: CDR1 SGHAT, CDR2 FQNNGV. Written as DNA, the CDR3 is TGTGCCAGCAGCTTTTCAGGCCGGGAGGACGAGCAGTACTTC. This gives the protein CASSFSGREDEQYF. Full variable domain (missing parts from reference TRBV11-2 and TRBJ2-7): EAGVAQSPRYKIIEKRQSVAFWCNPISGHATLYWYQQILGQGPKLLIQFQNNGVVDDSQLPKDRFSAERLKGVDSTLKIQPAKLEDSAVYLCASSFSGREDEQYFGPGTRLTVT.

The rearrangement uses TRBV25-1 and TRBJ1-2, with 8 bases identical to TRBD1. The J segment lost 4 bases and the V segment lost 1 base, leaving 8 bases of the junction unmatched. The CDR3 covers 16 residues. CDR1 is MGHDK, CDR2 SYGVNS, per germline. The CDR3 coding sequence is TGTGCCAGCAGTGAATTTTCAGGACAGGGTGGCTATGGCTACACCTTC. The encoded protein is CASSEFSGQGGYGYTF.

The rearrangement links TRBV6-5 to TRBJ2-1, with 11 bases lining up with TRBD2. V lost 7 bases to trimming and J lost 9 bases; unmatched junction nucleotides: 5. Germline CDR1 reads MNHEY; CDR2 reads SVGAGI. The CDR3 has 13 amino acids. CDR3 coding DNA: TGTGCCAGCACCTTGACTAGCGGGACTGAGCAGTTCTTC. It codes for CASTLTSGTEQFF.

In its sample, this clone was seen a few times. V and J are TRBV11-3 and TRBJ2-5; possible D gene TRBD2, 5 bases. Germline V gene lookup returns CDR1 SGHNT and CDR2 YENEEA. The ends were cut back, 1 base at V and 4 bases at J, with 13 bases in the middle. The CDR3 has 15 amino acids. This CDR3 is CASSLGGPGIETQYF. The CDR3 coding sequence is TGTGCCAGCAGCTTAGGAGGGCCGGGGATAGAGACCCAGTACTTC.

V gene TRBV5-1 combines with J gene TRBJ2-1; TRBD2 agrees at 11 bases. This CDR3 region has 16 residues. Unmatched junction bases numbered 5, after V lost 2 bases and J lost 4 bases. CDR1 is SGHRS and CDR2 is YFSETQ in the germline V gene. CDR3: CASSLSSGGPYNEQFF. In DNA form, the CDR3 reads TGCGCCAGCAGCTTATCTAGCGGGGGGCCTTACAATGAGCAGTTCTTC.

V usage is TRBV18 and J usage is TRBJ2-7; 10 bases agree with TRBD1. The CDR3 totals 14 residues. Germline CDR1 and CDR2: KGHSH and LQKENI. J was trimmed by 5 bases and V by 2 bases; bases with no gene match: 3. The chain's CDR3 is CASSPMGQGHEQYF. The CDR3, as DNA: TGTGCCAGCTCACCAATGGGACAGGGGCACGAGCAGTACTTC. Together with reference TRBV18 and TRBJ2-7, the CDR3 gives the full variable domain: NAGVMQNPRHLVRRRGQEARLRCSPMKGHSHVYWYRQLPEEGLKFMVYLQKENIIDESGMPKERFSAEFPKEGPSILRIQQVVRGDSAAYFCASSPMGQGHEQYFGPGTRLTVT.

This clone was detected a few times. The chain couples TRBV4-1 to TRBJ1-2; 12 bases are a match to TRBD1. The CDR3 totals 16 residues. The trim removed 3 bases at V and 4 bases at J, leaving 6 bases unmatched. From germline, CDR1 is MGHRA and CDR2 YSYEKL. DNA of the CDR3: TGCGCCAGCAGCCAGGGGGACAGGGGGCTCCTCTATGGCTACACCTTC. It codes for CASSQGDRGLLYGYTF.

The chain couples TRBV2 to TRBJ2-7, with 10 positions matching TRBD2. Unmatched junction bases numbered 9, after V lost 0 bases and J lost 4 bases. Germline CDR1 SNHLY, CDR2 FYNNEI. This CDR3 contains 17 residues. The CDR3 DNA is TGTGCCAGCAGTGAAGCGAGTGTAGCGGGAGGCTATTACGAGCAGTACTTC. It codes for CASSEASVAGGYYEQYF. Using reference TRBV2 and TRBJ2-7 for the parts outside the CDR3, the full variable domain is EPEVTQTPSHQVTQMGQEVILRCVPISNHLYFYWYRQILGQKVEFLVSFYNNEISEKSEIFDDQFSVERPDGSNFTLKIRSTKLEDSAMYFCASSEASVAGGYYEQYFGPGTRLTVT.

This clone was counted only a few times. The genes are TRBV29-1 and TRBJ2-1; 8 bases map to TRBD1. The V segment lost 3 bases and the J segment 4 bases; nucleotides outside the gene matches: 8. Germline CDR1 reads SQVTM; CDR2 reads ANQGSEA. This CDR3 is built from 15 residues. This CDR3 is CSVDAAGGSYNEQFF. The CDR3 DNA reads as TGCAGCGTTGACGCGGCAGGGGGCTCATACAATGAGCAGTTCTTC.

This clone occurred a few times. The rearrangement joins TRBV5-6 to TRBJ2-5, with a tentative D call TRBD2 (6 bases). CDR1 SGHDT and CDR2 YYEEEE come from the germline V gene. This CDR3 region has 15 residues. The ends were cut back, 2 bases at V and 4 bases at J, with 15 bases in the middle. CDR3 bases: TGTGCCAGCAGCTTTAGTATGGGAGCGGGAGAGACCCAGTACTTC. It is translated as CASSFSMGAGETQYF.

The chain employs TRBV5-1 and TRBJ1-1, with 9 bases lining up with TRBD1. CDR1 and CDR2 from the germline V gene are SGHRS and YFSETQ. This CDR3 is built from 14 residues. V lost 4 bases, J lost 5 bases, and 6 bases stayed unmatched. The CDR3 DNA sequence: TGCGCCAGCAGCCCGGACAGGGGAGGGACTGAAGCTTTCTTT. Residues: CASSPDRGGTEAFF.

Of note for this clone: No DNA is shown, since the ends of the CDR3 on it are uncertain; the CDR3 is the one TCRdb lists. CDR3 residues: CASSQTGTSGRASVPGSCFF. V and J are TRBV14 and TRBJ2-2; the listed D gene, TRBD2, was not tested against the DNA. 20 amino acids form the CDR3, both terminal residues included. Germline CDR1 and CDR2: SGHDN and FVKESK.

The gene calls are TRBV30 and TRBJ2-7; D gene unclear. The germline gives CDR1 GTSNPN, CDR2 SVGIG (reference sequence). This CDR3 is 11 amino acids long. Trimming stripped 2 bases from V and 4 bases from J, with 6 bases between. The CDR3 DNA sequence: TGTGCCTGGAGTCTTAATTACGAGCAGTACTTC. Residues: CAWSLNYEQYF.

This CDR3 is CASSGDRVQRKAFF. In nucleotides, the CDR3 is TGTGCCAGCAGCGGAGACAGGGTTCAGCGGAAAGCTTTCTTT. This chain uses TRBV7-2 with TRBJ1-1; the match to TRBD1 covers 7 bases. Germline V lookup: CDR1 SGHTA, CDR2 FQGNSA. V trimming: 5 bases; J trimming: 9 bases; junction bases outside the gene matches: 12. This CDR3 is 14 amino acids long. Using reference TRBV7-2 and TRBJ1-1 for the parts outside the CDR3, the full variable domain is GAGVSQSPSNKVTEKGKDVELRCDPISGHTALYWYRQSLGQGLEFLIYFQGNSAPDKSGLPSDRFSAERTGGSVSTLTIQRTQQEDSAVYLCASSGDRVQRKAFFGQGTRLTVV.